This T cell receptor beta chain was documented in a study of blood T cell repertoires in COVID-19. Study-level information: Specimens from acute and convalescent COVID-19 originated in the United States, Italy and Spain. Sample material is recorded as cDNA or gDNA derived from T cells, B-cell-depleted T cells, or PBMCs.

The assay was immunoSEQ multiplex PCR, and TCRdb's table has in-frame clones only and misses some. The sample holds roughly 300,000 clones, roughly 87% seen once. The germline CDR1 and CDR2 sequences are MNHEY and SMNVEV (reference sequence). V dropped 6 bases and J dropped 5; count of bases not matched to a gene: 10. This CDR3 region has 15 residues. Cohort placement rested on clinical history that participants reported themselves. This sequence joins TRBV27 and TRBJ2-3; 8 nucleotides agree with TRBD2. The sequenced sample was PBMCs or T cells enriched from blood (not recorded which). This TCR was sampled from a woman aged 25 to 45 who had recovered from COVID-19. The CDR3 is CASRRLAPEGDTQYF. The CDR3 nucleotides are TGTGCCAGCAGGAGACTAGCGCCGGAGGGAGATACGCAGTATTTT.